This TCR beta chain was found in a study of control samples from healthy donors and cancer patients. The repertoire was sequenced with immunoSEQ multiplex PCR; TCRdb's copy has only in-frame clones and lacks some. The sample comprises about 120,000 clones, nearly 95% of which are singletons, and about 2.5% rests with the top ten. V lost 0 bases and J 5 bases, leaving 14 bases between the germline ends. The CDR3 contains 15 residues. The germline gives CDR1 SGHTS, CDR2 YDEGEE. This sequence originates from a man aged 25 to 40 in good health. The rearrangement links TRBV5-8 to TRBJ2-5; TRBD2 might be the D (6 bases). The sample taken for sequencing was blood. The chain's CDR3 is CASSLGGLQRETQYF. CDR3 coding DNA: TGTGCCAGCAGCTTGGGGGGACTCCAACGGGAGACCCAGTACTTC.